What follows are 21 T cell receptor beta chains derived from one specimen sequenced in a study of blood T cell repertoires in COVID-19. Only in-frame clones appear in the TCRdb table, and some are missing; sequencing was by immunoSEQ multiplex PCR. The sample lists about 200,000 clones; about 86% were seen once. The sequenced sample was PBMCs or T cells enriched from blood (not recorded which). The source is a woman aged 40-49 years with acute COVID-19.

The CDR3 here is CASRSRGAGTGELFF. CDR3 nucleotide sequence: TGTGCCAGCAGGTCTCGGGGAGCGGGAACCGGGGAGCTGTTTTTT. The chain has TRBV28 and TRBJ2-2; 7 bases are shared with TRBD2. The length of the CDR3 is 15 residues. V trimming: 6 bases; J trimming: 5 bases; junction bases outside the gene matches: 9. Germline lookup yields CDR1 MDHEN and CDR2 SYDVKM.

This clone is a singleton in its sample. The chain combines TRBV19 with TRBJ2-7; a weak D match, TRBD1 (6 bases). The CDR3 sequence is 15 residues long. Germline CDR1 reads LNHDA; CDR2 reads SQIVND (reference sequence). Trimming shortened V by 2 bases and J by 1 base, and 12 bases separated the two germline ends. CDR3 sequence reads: CASSISGQGSYEQYF. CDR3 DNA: TGTGCCAGTAGTATATCGGGACAAGGGTCCTACGAGCAGTACTTC.

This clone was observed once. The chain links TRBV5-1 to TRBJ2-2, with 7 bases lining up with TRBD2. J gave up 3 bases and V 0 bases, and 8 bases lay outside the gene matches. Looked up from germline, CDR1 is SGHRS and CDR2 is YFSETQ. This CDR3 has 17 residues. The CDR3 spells CASSLGITSVDTGELFF. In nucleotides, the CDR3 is TGCGCCAGCAGCTTGGGGATCACTAGCGTTGACACCGGGGAGCTGTTTTTT.

The CDR3 DNA sequence: TGTGCCAGCAGCCAGGCAAGGACAGGGGGGGACTATGGCTACACCTTC. As protein: CASSQARTGGDYGYTF. The V call is TRBV4-2, the J call TRBJ1-2, with 10 bases lining up with TRBD1. The CDR3 sequence is 16 residues long. After removal of 3 bases from V and 3 bases from J, the junction contained 7 bases not matched to a gene. Germline values: CDR1 LGHNA, CDR2 YNFKEQ.

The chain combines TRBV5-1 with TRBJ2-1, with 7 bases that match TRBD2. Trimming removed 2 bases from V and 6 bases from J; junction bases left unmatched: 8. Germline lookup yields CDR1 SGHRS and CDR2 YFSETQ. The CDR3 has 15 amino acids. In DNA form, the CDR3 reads TGCGCCAGCAGCTTAGCGGGATATAGGGGCAATGAGCAGTTCTTC. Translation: CASSLAGYRGNEQFF.

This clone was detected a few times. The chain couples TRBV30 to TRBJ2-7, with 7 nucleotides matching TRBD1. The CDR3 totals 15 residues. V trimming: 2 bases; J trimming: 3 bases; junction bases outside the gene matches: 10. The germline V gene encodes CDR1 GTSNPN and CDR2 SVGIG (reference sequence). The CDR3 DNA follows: TGTGCCTGGAGTACCCCCGGGACAGTAGTCTACGAGCAGTACTTC. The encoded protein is CAWSTPGTVVYEQYF. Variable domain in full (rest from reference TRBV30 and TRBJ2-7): SQTIHQWPATLVQPVGSPLSLECTVEGTSNPNLYWYRQAAGRGLQLLFYSVGIGQISSEVPQNLSASRPQDRQFILSSKKLLLSDSGFYLCAWSTPGTVVYEQYFGPGTRLTVT.

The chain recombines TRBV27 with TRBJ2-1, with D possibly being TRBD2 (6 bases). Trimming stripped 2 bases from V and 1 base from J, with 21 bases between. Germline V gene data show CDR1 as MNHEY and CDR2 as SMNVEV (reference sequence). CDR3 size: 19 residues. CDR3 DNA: TGTGCCAGCAGTTTACCCGGGACGGAGGGCTTTAGGTCCTACAATGAGCAGTTCTTC. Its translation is CASSLPGTEGFRSYNEQFF.

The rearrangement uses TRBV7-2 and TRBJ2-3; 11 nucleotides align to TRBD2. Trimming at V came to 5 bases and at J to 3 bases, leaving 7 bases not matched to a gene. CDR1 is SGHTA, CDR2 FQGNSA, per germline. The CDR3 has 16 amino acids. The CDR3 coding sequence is TGTGCCAGCAGCGTTAATAGCGGGAGGGCTACAGATACGCAGTATTTT. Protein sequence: CASSVNSGRATDTQYF.

The CDR3, as DNA: TGTGCCAGCAGCTTAGTGGGGAGCTCGGGTGAGCAGTACTTC. Protein: CASSLVGSSGEQYF. The genes are TRBV7-2 and TRBJ2-7, with D perhaps TRBD2 (5 bases). This CDR3 has 14 amino acids. Germline V lookup: CDR1 SGHTA, CDR2 FQGNSA. With 1 base removed from V and 7 bases from J, the gap between germline ends came to 14 bases.

The CDR3 here is CASSQDLGGLAGSYEQYF. The CDR3 DNA is TGTGCCAGCAGCCAAGATCTTGGGGGACTAGCGGGATCCTACGAGCAGTACTTC. The chain uses TRBV3-1 (or the pseudogene TRBV3-2) and TRBJ2-7; 13 bases fit TRBD2. The CDR3 has 18 amino acids. The V gene's germline CDR1 is LGHDT and CDR2 YNNKEL (reference sequence). The trim removed 0 bases at V and 1 base at J, leaving 6 bases unmatched.

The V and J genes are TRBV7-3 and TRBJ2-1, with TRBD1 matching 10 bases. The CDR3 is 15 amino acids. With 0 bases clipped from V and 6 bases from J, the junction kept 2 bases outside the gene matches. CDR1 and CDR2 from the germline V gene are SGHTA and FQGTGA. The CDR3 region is CASSLTGTGVNEQFF. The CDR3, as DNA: TGTGCCAGCAGCTTAACCGGGACAGGGGTCAATGAGCAGTTCTTC.

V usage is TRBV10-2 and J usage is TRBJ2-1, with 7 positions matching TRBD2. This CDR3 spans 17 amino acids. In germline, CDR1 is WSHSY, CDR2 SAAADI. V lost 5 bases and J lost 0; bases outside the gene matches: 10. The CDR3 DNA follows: TGCGCCAGCAGTCCCCCTCATAGCGGGTACTCCTACAATGAGCAGTTCTTC. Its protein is CASSPPHSGYSYNEQFF.

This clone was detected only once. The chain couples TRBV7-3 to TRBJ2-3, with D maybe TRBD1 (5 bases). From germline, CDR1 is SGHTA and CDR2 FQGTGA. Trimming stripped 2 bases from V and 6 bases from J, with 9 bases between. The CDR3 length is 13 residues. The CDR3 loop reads CASSLGARDTQYF. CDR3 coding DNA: TGTGCCAGCAGCTTAGGGGCGCGGGATACGCAGTATTTT.

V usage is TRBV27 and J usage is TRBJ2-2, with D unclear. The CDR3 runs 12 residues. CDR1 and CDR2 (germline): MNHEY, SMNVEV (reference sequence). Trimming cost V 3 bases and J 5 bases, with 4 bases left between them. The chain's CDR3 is CASSFQTGELFF. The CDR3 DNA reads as TGTGCCAGCAGTTTCCAGACCGGGGAGCTGTTTTTT.

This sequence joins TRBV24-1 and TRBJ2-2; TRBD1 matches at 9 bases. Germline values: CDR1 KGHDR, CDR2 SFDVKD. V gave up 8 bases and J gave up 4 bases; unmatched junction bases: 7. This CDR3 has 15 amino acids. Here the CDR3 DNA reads TGTGCCACCACAACAGGGGGCAAGGGCACCGGGGAGCTGTTTTTT. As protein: CATTTGGKGTGELFF.

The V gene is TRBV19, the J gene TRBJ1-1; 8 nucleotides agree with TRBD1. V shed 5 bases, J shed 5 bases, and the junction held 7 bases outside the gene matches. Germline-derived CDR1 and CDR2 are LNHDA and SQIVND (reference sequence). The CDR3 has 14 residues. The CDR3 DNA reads TGTGCCAGTAGTCTTCAACAGGGGGGTACTGAAGCTTTCTTT. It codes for CASSLQQGGTEAFF.

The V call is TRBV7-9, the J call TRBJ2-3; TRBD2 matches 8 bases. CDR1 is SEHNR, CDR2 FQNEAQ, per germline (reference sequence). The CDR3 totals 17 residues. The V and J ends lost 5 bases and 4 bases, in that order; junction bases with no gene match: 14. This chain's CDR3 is CASSRGGGGNLADTQYF. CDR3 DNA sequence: TGTGCCAGCAGCCGGGGGGGTGGCGGGAACCTGGCAGATACGCAGTATTTT.

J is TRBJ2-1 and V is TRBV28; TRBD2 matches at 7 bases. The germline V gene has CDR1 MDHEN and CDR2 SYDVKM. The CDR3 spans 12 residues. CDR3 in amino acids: CAARGGVDEQFF. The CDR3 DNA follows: TGTGCTGCGAGGGGAGGGGTCGATGAGCAGTTCTTC.

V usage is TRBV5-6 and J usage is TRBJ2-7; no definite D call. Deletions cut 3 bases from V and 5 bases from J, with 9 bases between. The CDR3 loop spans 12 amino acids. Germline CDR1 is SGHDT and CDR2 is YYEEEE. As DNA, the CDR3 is TGTGCCAGCAGCTCGGTGAGGAACGAGCAGTACTTC. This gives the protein CASSSVRNEQYF.

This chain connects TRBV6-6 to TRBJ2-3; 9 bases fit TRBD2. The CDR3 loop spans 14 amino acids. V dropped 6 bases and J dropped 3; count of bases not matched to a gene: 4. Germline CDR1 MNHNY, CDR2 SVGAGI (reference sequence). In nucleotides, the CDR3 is TGTGCCAGCAGCCCACTAGCGGGTACAGATACGCAGTATTTT. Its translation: CASSPLAGTDTQYF.

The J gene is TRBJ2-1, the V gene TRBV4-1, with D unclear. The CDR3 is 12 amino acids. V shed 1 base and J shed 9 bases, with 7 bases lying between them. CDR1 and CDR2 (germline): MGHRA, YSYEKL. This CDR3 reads CASSQVTREQFF. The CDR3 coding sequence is TGCGCCAGCAGCCAAGTCACTCGTGAGCAGTTCTTC.